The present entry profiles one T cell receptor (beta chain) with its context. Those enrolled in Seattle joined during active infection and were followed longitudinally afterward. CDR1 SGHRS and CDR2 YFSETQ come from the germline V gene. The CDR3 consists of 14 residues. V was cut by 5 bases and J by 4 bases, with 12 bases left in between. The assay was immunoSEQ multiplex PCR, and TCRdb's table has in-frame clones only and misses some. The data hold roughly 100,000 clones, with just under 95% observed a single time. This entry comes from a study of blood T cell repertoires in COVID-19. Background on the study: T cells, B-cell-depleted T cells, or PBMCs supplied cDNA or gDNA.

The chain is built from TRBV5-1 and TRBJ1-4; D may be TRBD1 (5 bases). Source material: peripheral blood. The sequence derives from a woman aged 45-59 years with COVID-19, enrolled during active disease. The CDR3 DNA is TGCGCCAGCAGTCCCGACAGTCGTAATGAAAAACTGTTTTTT. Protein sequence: CASSPDSRNEKLFF.